The rows below give T cell receptor beta chains drawn from one sample of a study of T-cell memory formation after mild COVID-19. TCRdb independently ran MiXCR on the 5' RACE reads; one entry per CDR3 protein. The data hold under 300,000 distinct CDR3 sequences, with approximately 16% observed a single time. Sequencing input: PBMCs or a T cell subset sorted from them (not recorded which). The origin of the receptors is a man aged 18 to 30 who had mild COVID-19 (a few samples of this study predate the infection). Cell type and time point are not known. Each CDR3 is given with its conserved first and last residue. A D gene is named only where the DNA matches it firmly. Only part of the rows carry a size: once, few, many, or a class if the clone is expanded.

CDR3 protein: CASSFPDSPLHF
CDR3 DNA: TGTGCCAGCAGCTTCCCCGATTCACCCCTCCACTTT
D gene: -
CDR3 length: 12
J gene: TRBJ1-6
clone size: few
V gene: TRBV7-9

CDR3 protein: CASSLAAVYEQYF
CDR3 DNA: TGCGCCAGCAGCTTGGCCGCCGTATACGAGCAGTACTTC
D gene: -
CDR3 length: 13
J gene: TRBJ2-7
clone size: -
V gene: TRBV5-1

CDR3 protein: CASSPQTGLYGYTF
CDR3 DNA: TGTGCCAGCAGTCCTCAGACAGGGCTCTATGGCTACACCTTC
D gene: TRBD1
CDR3 length: 14
J gene: TRBJ1-2
clone size: few
V gene: TRBV6-5

CDR3 protein: CASSHSDARGYTF
CDR3 DNA: TGCGCCAGCAGTCATTCGGACGCAAGGGGCTACACCTTC
D gene: -
CDR3 length: 13
J gene: TRBJ1-2
clone size: -
V gene: TRBV23-1

CDR3 protein: CASSQGGLLGNQPQHF
CDR3 DNA: TGCGCCAGCAGCCAAGGGGGACTCCTCGGCAATCAGCCCCAGCATTTT
D gene: -
CDR3 length: 16
J gene: TRBJ1-5
clone size: many
V gene: TRBV4-1

CDR3 protein: CASSLGLDPDTQYF
CDR3 DNA: TGTGCCAGCAGTTTGGGACTAGACCCAGATACGCAGTATTTT
D gene: TRBD2
CDR3 length: 14
J gene: TRBJ2-3
clone size: few
V gene: TRBV12-3/TRBV12-4

CDR3 protein: CASSLAGSNHEQFF
CDR3 DNA: TGTGCCAGCAGCCTTGCGGGCTCGAACCATGAGCAGTTCTTC
D gene: -
CDR3 length: 14
J gene: TRBJ2-1
clone size: few
V gene: TRBV27

CDR3 protein: CASYERALMNTEAFF
CDR3 DNA: TGTGCCAGCTATGAGCGGGCCTTGATGAACACTGAAGCTTTCTTT
D gene: -
CDR3 length: 15
J gene: TRBJ1-1
clone size: few
V gene: TRBV6-1

CDR3 protein: CASSKAGGRGDTQYF
CDR3 DNA: TGTGCCAGCAGCAAAGCTGGGGGTCGGGGAGACACGCAGTATTTT
D gene: -
CDR3 length: 15
J gene: TRBJ2-3
clone size: few
V gene: TRBV7-3

CDR3 protein: CASSLAGRDGEAFF
CDR3 DNA: TGTGCCAGCAGCCTCGCGGGCAGGGATGGTGAAGCTTTCTTT
D gene: -
CDR3 length: 14
J gene: TRBJ1-1
clone size: few
V gene: TRBV7-8

CDR3 protein: CSLAQGDQPQHF
CDR3 DNA: TGTTCCCTTGCACAGGGGGATCAGCCCCAGCATTTT
D gene: TRBD1
CDR3 length: 12
J gene: TRBJ1-5
clone size: -
V gene: TRBV7-2

CDR3 protein: CAISETSVGNTEAFF
CDR3 DNA: TGTGCCATCAGTGAGACCAGCGTAGGGAACACTGAAGCTTTCTTT
D gene: -
CDR3 length: 15
J gene: TRBJ1-1
clone size: -
V gene: TRBV10-3

CDR3 protein: CASSRDISYEQYF
CDR3 DNA: TGTGCCAGCAGTCGGGACATCTCCTACGAGCAGTACTTC
D gene: -
CDR3 length: 13
J gene: TRBJ2-7
clone size: few
V gene: TRBV6-5

CDR3 protein: CASSSDRVRTGELFF
CDR3 DNA: TGTGCCAGCAGCTCTGACAGGGTGCGAACCGGGGAGCTGTTTTTT
D gene: TRBD1
CDR3 length: 15
J gene: TRBJ2-2
clone size: -
V gene: TRBV7-6

CDR3 protein: CASSYSWQAYFNSPLHF
CDR3 DNA: TGTGCCAGCAGTTACTCGTGGCAGGCCTATTTTAATTCACCCCTCCACTTT
D gene: -
CDR3 length: 17
J gene: TRBJ1-6
clone size: -
V gene: TRBV6-5

CDR3 protein: CASGTSKQPQHF
CDR3 DNA: TGTGCCAGCGGAACCTCCAAACAGCCCCAGCATTTT
D gene: -
CDR3 length: 12
J gene: TRBJ1-5
clone size: few
V gene: TRBV6-1

CDR3 protein: CASSYGTSFPPDTQYF
CDR3 DNA: TGCGCCAGCAGCTATGGGACTAGCTTTCCCCCGGATACGCAGTATTTT
D gene: TRBD2
CDR3 length: 16
J gene: TRBJ2-3
clone size: -
V gene: TRBV5-1

CDR3 protein: CSARTADNYGYTF
CDR3 DNA: TGCAGTGCTAGGACAGCTGATAACTATGGCTACACCTTC
D gene: -
CDR3 length: 13
J gene: TRBJ1-2
clone size: -
V gene: TRBV20-1

CDR3 protein: CASSLDRRGVKDTQYF
CDR3 DNA: TGTGCCAGCAGCTTAGATCGGCGGGGGGTCAAAGATACGCAGTATTTT
D gene: TRBD2
CDR3 length: 16
J gene: TRBJ2-3
clone size: many
V gene: TRBV7-2

CDR3 protein: CATSDPKRGLSGYTF
CDR3 DNA: TGTGCCACCAGTGACCCAAAGAGGGGTTTAAGTGGCTACACCTTC
D gene: -
CDR3 length: 15
J gene: TRBJ1-2
clone size: -
V gene: TRBV24-1

CDR3 protein: CASSSNRGQRNSPLHF
CDR3 DNA: TGCGCCAGCAGCTCTAACAGGGGGCAGCGGAATTCACCCCTCCACTTT
D gene: TRBD1
CDR3 length: 16
J gene: TRBJ1-6
clone size: -
V gene: TRBV5-1

CDR3 protein: CASSLGTVRTEQFF
CDR3 DNA: TGTGCCAGCAGTTTAGGTACGGTGCGAACTGAGCAGTTCTTC
D gene: -
CDR3 length: 14
J gene: TRBJ2-1
clone size: -
V gene: TRBV12-3/TRBV12-4

CDR3 protein: CATSPSLGEGNTEAFF
CDR3 DNA: TGTGCCACCAGCCCAAGTTTGGGGGAGGGGAACACTGAAGCTTTCTTT
D gene: -
CDR3 length: 16
J gene: TRBJ1-1
clone size: few
V gene: TRBV15

CDR3 protein: CSATGGPEAFF
CDR3 DNA: TGCAGTGCTACAGGGGGGCCCGAAGCTTTCTTT
D gene: TRBD1
CDR3 length: 11
J gene: TRBJ1-1
clone size: -
V gene: TRBV20-1

CDR3 protein: CASSVMEGVGETQYF
CDR3 DNA: TGTGCCAGCAGCGTAATGGAGGGAGTGGGGGAGACCCAGTACTTC
D gene: -
CDR3 length: 15
J gene: TRBJ2-5
clone size: few
V gene: TRBV9

CDR3 protein: CASSQDLASSAQQYF
CDR3 DNA: TGTGCCAGCAGCCAAGATCTGGCCTCGAGCGCCCAGCAGTACTTC
D gene: -
CDR3 length: 15
J gene: TRBJ2-7
clone size: -
V gene: TRBV3-1

CDR3 protein: CASSPPPGTGASEQYF
CDR3 DNA: TGTGCCAGCAGCCCCCCCCCCGGGACAGGGGCGAGCGAGCAGTACTTC
D gene: TRBD1
CDR3 length: 16
J gene: TRBJ2-7
clone size: few
V gene: TRBV7-3

CDR3 protein: CASSLGSGLSSYNEQFF
CDR3 DNA: TGCGCCAGCAGCCTGGGAAGCGGGCTAAGCTCCTACAATGAGCAGTTCTTC
D gene: -
CDR3 length: 17
J gene: TRBJ2-1
clone size: few
V gene: TRBV5-1

CDR3 protein: CASSLAGSWTEAFF
CDR3 DNA: TGCGCCAGCAGCTTGGCTGGGTCGTGGACTGAAGCTTTCTTT
D gene: -
CDR3 length: 14
J gene: TRBJ1-1
clone size: -
V gene: TRBV5-1

CDR3 protein: CASSLEMTSSIQYF
CDR3 DNA: TGCGCCAGCAGCTTGGAAATGACGTCCAGCATTCAGTACTTC
D gene: -
CDR3 length: 14
J gene: TRBJ2-4
clone size: -
V gene: TRBV5-1

CDR3 protein: CATKGGMNTEAFF
CDR3 DNA: TGCGCCACCAAAGGGGGGATGAACACTGAAGCTTTCTTT
D gene: -
CDR3 length: 13
J gene: TRBJ1-1
clone size: few
V gene: TRBV4-3

CDR3 protein: CASRGGTGVLYGYTF
CDR3 DNA: TGTGCCAGCAGAGGCGGGACAGGCGTTCTCTATGGCTACACCTTC
D gene: TRBD1
CDR3 length: 15
J gene: TRBJ1-2
clone size: -
V gene: TRBV7-2

CDR3 protein: CATNRIQGSYEQYF
CDR3 DNA: TGTGCCACCAATCGGATCCAAGGGTCTTACGAGCAGTACTTC
D gene: -
CDR3 length: 14
J gene: TRBJ2-7
clone size: many
V gene: TRBV6-6